These 8 T cell receptor beta chains were sequenced from one sample in a study of blood T cell repertoires in COVID-19. The method was immunoSEQ multiplex PCR; TCRdb's version includes in-frame clones alone and lacks a portion of them. The sample records 300,000 to 400,000 clones, almost 90% being singletons. Sequences were obtained from peripheral blood. All receptors derive from a woman between 65 and 79 years old with COVID-19, enrolled during active disease.

A few counts support this clone. This sample also contains other DNA sequences that code for the same CDR3. V usage is TRBV9 and J usage is TRBJ1-2; no clear D gene. From germline, CDR1 is SGDLS and CDR2 YYNGEE. There are 12 residues in the CDR3. V was trimmed by 4 bases and J by 1 base, leaving 5 bases between them. CDR3 DNA: TGTGCCAGCAGCCCGAGTAACTATGGCTACACCTTC. It codes for CASSPSNYGYTF.

A single count supports this clone. This chain uses TRBV24-1 with TRBJ2-3; possible D gene TRBD2, 7 bases. This CDR3 spans 19 amino acids. Germline loops: CDR1 KGHDR, CDR2 SFDVKD. V was cut by 9 bases and J by 2 bases, with 29 bases left in between. DNA for the CDR3: TGTGCCACCGTGATCCCTGACAGCGGGACATCCACCAACACAGATACGCAGTATTTT. Its protein product is CATVIPDSGTSTNTDTQYF.

The chain is built from TRBV14 and TRBJ1-3; D uncertain. The CDR3 totals 12 residues. Germline V lookup: CDR1 SGHDN, CDR2 FVKESK. V was shortened by 5 bases and J by 2 bases, with 4 bases between the two germline ends. In DNA form, the CDR3 reads TGTGCCAGCAGCTCTCCTGGAAACACCATATATTTT. Translated, it gives CASSSPGNTIYF.

The J gene is TRBJ1-1, the V gene TRBV6-4; D gene unclear. The CDR3 loop spans 13 amino acids. Germline V gene lookup returns CDR1 MRHNA and CDR2 SNTAGT. Trimming removed 4 bases at V and 1 base at J, with 7 bases between. The CDR3 nucleotides are TGTGCCAGCAGTGGAAGCCGGAACACTGAAGCTTTCTTT. This translates into CASSGSRNTEAFF.

The chain is built from TRBV7-2 and TRBJ1-2; the D gene is possibly TRBD1 (5 bases). The CDR3 length is 13 residues. Between the trimmed V and J ends, which lost 1 base and 8 bases, there was a span of 11 bases. Germline CDR1 and CDR2: SGHTA and FQGNSA. The CDR3 coding sequence is TGTGCCAGCAGCTTAGAGAGGAGGGGAGGCTACACCTTC. Translating it yields CASSLERRGGYTF.

The chain has TRBV9 and TRBJ2-1; perhaps TRBD1 as D (5 bases). Trimming shortened V by 4 bases and J by 10 bases, and 15 bases separated the two germline ends. This CDR3 region has 13 residues. The germline V gene encodes CDR1 SGDLS and CDR2 YYNGEE. In DNA, the CDR3 is TGTGCCAGCAGCATAAGCAGGGCTGACGAGCAGTTCTTC. Translation gives CASSISRADEQFF.

This clone has just one count. The genes are TRBV30 and TRBJ1-6, with D possibly being TRBD1 (5 bases). This CDR3 is 15 amino acids long. V was shortened by 3 bases and J by 10 bases, with 19 bases between the two germline ends. Germline values: CDR1 GTSNPN, CDR2 SVGIG (reference sequence). CDR3 region: CAWRVRGGSTSPLHF. The CDR3 DNA reads TGTGCCTGGAGAGTCCGCGGGGGGTCAACCTCACCCCTCCACTTT.

This clone occurred once. The chain uses TRBV9 and TRBJ2-3; 7 bases are a match to TRBD2. V dropped 2 bases and J dropped 2; count of bases not matched to a gene: 5. The germline gives CDR1 SGDLS, CDR2 YYNGEE. This CDR3 has 15 residues. Here the CDR3 DNA reads TGTGCCAGCAGCGTGGCTAGCGGATACACAGATACGCAGTATTTT. This gives the protein CASSVASGYTDTQYF.